What follows is one TCR beta chain and its context. The antigen remains undetermined. These data belong to a study of cytotoxic CD8 clonotypes in ibrutinib-treated CLL. Study as a whole: With a range of 6 to 36, the median treatment time before response samples were taken was approximately 11 months. On average, approximately 95,000 productive rearrangements and around 250,000 productive templates per sample. Study-wide results and limits: Clonality rose at ibrutinib response and fell back toward baseline at progression.

The table came from immunoSEQ multiplex PCR; TCRdb's copy has only in-frame clones and leaves some out. The sample includes more than 150,000 clones, around 72% of them seen just once. Germline lookup yields CDR1 MGHDK and CDR2 SYGVNS. V lost 4 bases, J lost 5 bases, and 11 bases stayed unmatched. This CDR3 has 16 amino acids. The receptor comes from a human donor with chronic lymphocytic leukemia. This chain uses TRBV25-1 with TRBJ2-1, with TRBD2 matching over 7 bases. This specimen consisted of PBMCs, obtained after 24 months of ibrutinib treatment. The CDR3 loop reads CASSGVGGREDNEQFF. The CDR3 coding sequence is TGTGCCAGCAGTGGGGTGGGCGGGAGAGAAGACAATGAGCAGTTCTTC.